This TCR beta chain was obtained from a study of a mutant IDH1 vaccine in newly diagnosed glioma. As concerns this clone: Its antigen is not identified.

Study results and caveats: Evidence of vaccine-induced immune responses was documented in around 93% of patients. Apparently unrelated to pseudoprogression were changes in the top peripheral T cell clonotypes.

The sample's time point: week 35, safety follow-up. Topical imiquimod accompanied each vaccine dose, which consisted of 300 ug of mutant IDH1 20-mer peptide. The data were produced by immunoSEQ multiplex PCR, yet TCRdb's version contains in-frame clones alone and is incomplete. The table lists approximately 60,000 clones, roughly nine tenths of them singletons. CDR3 size: 13 residues. Per germline, CDR1 MNHEY and CDR2 SVGAGI. V was shortened by 0 bases and J by 5 bases, with 7 bases between the two germline ends. The receptor was derived from a man aged 40-49 years with glioma. The sample was PBMCs, taken from a glioma patient whose treatment included an IDH1 peptide vaccine. V and J are TRBV6-5 and TRBJ2-5; no reliable D call. The chain's CDR3 is CASSYSSRETQYF. In nucleotides, the CDR3 is TGTGCCAGCAGTTACTCGAGTAGGGAGACCCAGTACTTC.